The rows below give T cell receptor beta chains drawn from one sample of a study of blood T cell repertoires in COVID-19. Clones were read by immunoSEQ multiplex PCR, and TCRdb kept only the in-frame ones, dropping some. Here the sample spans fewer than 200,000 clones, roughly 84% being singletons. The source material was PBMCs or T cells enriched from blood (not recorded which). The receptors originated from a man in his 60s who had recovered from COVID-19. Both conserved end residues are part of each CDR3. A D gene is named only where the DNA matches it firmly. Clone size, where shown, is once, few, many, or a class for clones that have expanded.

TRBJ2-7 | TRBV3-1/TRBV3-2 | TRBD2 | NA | CASSRGASGSTYEQYF | TGTGCCAGCAGCCGTGGAGCTAGCGGGAGTACGTACGAGCAGTACTTC
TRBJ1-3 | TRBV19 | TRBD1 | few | CASSISLLLTGRGNTIYF | TGTGCCAGTAGTATAAGCCTCCTTTTGACAGGGCGAGGAAACACCATATATTTT
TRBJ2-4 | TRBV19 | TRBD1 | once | CASSLDRVNIQYF | TGTGCCAGTAGTCTCGACAGGGTAAACATTCAGTACTTC
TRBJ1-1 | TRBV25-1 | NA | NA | CASSHMGGHGEAFF | TGTGCCAGCAGCCACATGGGGGGGCACGGTGAAGCTTTCTTT
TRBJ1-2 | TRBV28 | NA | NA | CASSLYGGSGYTF | TGTGCCAGCAGTTTATATGGGGGGAGTGGCTACACCTTC
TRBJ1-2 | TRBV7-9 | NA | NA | CASTPSGANYGYTF | TGTGCCAGCACCCCGAGCGGCGCAAACTATGGCTACACCTTC
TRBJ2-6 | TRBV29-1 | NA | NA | CSATARGSGANVLTF | TGCAGCGCGACCGCACGGGGCTCTGGGGCCAACGTCCTGACTTTC
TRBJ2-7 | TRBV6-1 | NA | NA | CASSDGGWLGEQYF | TGTGCCAGCAGTGACGGGGGATGGTTGGGCGAGCAGTACTTC
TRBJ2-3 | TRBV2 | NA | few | CASREPPSDTQYF | TGTGCCAGCAGGGAGCCCCCCTCAGATACGCAGTATTTT
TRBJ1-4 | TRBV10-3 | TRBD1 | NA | CAIRAGTENEKLFF | TGTGCCATCAGAGCCGGGACAGAGAATGAAAAACTGTTTTTT
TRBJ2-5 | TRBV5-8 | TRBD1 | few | CASSLGTGDQETQYF | TGTGCCAGCAGCTTGGGGACAGGGGATCAAGAGACCCAGTACTTC
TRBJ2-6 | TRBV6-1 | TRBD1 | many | CASSELGAGTAVFSGANVLTF | TGTGCCAGCAGTGAACTTGGGGCCGGGACAGCGGTCTTCTCTGGGGCCAACGTCCTGACTTTC
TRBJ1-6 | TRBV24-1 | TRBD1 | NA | CATSDSPGGQGADSPLHF | TGTGCCACCAGTGATTCGCCGGGGGGACAGGGGGCCGATTCACCCCTCCACTTT
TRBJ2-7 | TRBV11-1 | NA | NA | CASSLFSRDKPSEQYF | TGTGCCAGCAGCCTATTTTCTCGGGACAAACCCAGCGAGCAGTACTTC
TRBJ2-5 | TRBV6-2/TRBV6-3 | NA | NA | CASSYSIRGQETQYF | TGTGCCAGCAGTTACTCTATACGAGGCCAAGAGACCCAGTACTTC
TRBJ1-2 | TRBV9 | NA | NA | CASSPQGISNYGYTF | TGTGCCAGCAGCCCTCAGGGGATTTCTAACTATGGCTACACCTTC
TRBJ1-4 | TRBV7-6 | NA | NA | CASRSYAGSTNEKLFF | TGTGCCAGCAGGAGCTATGCCGGGTCAACTAATGAAAAACTGTTTTTT
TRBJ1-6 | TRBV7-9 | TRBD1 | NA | CASTMTGGNSPLHF | TGTGCCAGCACCATGACAGGGGGGAATTCACCCCTCCACTTT
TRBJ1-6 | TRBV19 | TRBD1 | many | CASSIRMTPGQGRSPLHF | TGTGCCAGTAGTATACGGATGACCCCGGGACAGGGAAGGTCACCCCTCCACTTT
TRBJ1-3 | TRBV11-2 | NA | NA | CATSWDLDVNTIYF | TGTGCCACCAGCTGGGACTTAGATGTGAACACCATATATTTT
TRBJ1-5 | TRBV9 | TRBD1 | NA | CASSVADRGHSNQPQHF | TGTGCCAGCAGCGTAGCAGACAGGGGGCATAGCAATCAGCCCCAGCATTTT
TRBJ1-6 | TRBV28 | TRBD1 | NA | CASSSKHRGYNSPLHF | TGTGCCAGCAGTTCTAAACACAGGGGCTATAATTCACCCCTCCACTTT
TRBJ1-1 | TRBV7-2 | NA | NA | CASSLEPQITEAFF | TGTGCCAGCAGCTTAGAACCCCAGATCACTGAAGCTTTCTTT
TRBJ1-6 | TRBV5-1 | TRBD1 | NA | CASRGQTIGNSPLHF | TGCGCCAGCCGGGGACAGACTATAGGGAATTCACCCCTCCACTTT
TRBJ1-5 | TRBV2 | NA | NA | CASSVRGGQYQPQHF | TGTGCCAGCAGTGTGCGCGGGGGGCAATATCAGCCCCAGCATTTT
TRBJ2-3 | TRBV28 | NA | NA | CASNPGLGGSDTQYF | TGTGCCAGCAATCCAGGACTAGGGGGATCCGATACGCAGTATTTT
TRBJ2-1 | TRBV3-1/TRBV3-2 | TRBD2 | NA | CASSQEQRTSGYNEQFF | TGTGCCAGCAGCCAAGAGCAGCGCACTAGCGGTTACAATGAGCAGTTCTTC